This T cell receptor beta chain derives from a study of T cells after yellow fever vaccination. About the research overall: Where fractions had low cell numbers, libraries were prepared from them with the SMART-Seq v4 Ultra Low Input RNA kit.

With regard to this clonotype: Its target is not known.

UMIs and a universal primer site were added when TCR cDNA was made by 5'RACE template switching. Using its own MiXCR run on the 5' RACE reads, TCRdb lists one record per CDR3 protein. The sample lists 450,000 to 600,000 distinct CDR3 sequences, about a sixth occurring once. Findings and limits, study-wide: Secondary responses were weaker yet peaked faster, day 5 versus 15. Reappearing after the booster were most of the clones from primary vaccination (less than 97% CD4, 88% CD8).

Germline CDR1 SQVTM, CDR2 ANQGSEA. The CDR3 loop spans 13 amino acids. Trimming cost V 1 base and J 7 bases; bases outside gene matches: 6. The chain carries TRBV29-1 and TRBJ2-7; 8 nucleotides line up with TRBD1. The sample in question was PBMCs, obtained roughly 5 days after the first yellow fever vaccination. The TCR sequence derives from a man in his late teens or twenties who received the YFV17D yellow fever vaccine. CDR3 region: CSVEVLTGEEQYF. The CDR3 DNA sequence: TGCAGCGTTGAAGTTCTGACAGGGGAAGAGCAGTACTTC.